One and the same sample provided the 25 T cell receptor beta chains below, sequenced in a study of blood T cell repertoires in COVID-19 (dated by TCRdb to the early 2020s). Preparation of the library involved the immunoSEQ multiplex PCR assay. Held by TCRdb, this immuneACCESS table contains in-frame sequences only and omits some clones. Under half of the omission traces to an unresolved V gene where checked; the cause of the rest is unknown. Counted in this sample were some 170,000 clones; more than 75% of them appeared once. Together, the top ten hold around 1.1% of the sample. Sequenced sample: peripheral blood. These receptors were obtained from a middle-aged man with acute or convalescent COVID-19.

The V gene is TRBV19, the J gene TRBJ2-1; D is uncertain. Trimming stripped 1 base from V and 2 bases from J, with 9 bases between. The CDR3 runs to 15 residues. Germline V lookup: CDR1 LNHDA, CDR2 SQIVND (reference sequence). The CDR3 DNA follows: TGTGCCAGTAGTATAGGCGGCGAGACCTACAATGAGCAGTTCTTC. Translated: CASSIGGETYNEQFF. Full variable domain (missing parts from reference TRBV19 and TRBJ2-1): DGGITQSPKYLFRKEGQNVTLSCEQNLNHDAMYWYRQDPGQGLRLIYYSQIVNDFQKGDIAEGYSVSREKKESFPLTVTSAQKNPTAFYLCASSIGGETYNEQFFGPGTRLTVL.

This chain uses TRBV30 with TRBJ2-3, with a weak D call TRBD1 (5 bases). V was cut by 3 bases and J by 1 base, with 14 bases left in between. CDR3 length: 15 residues. Looked up from germline, CDR1 is GTSNPN and CDR2 is SVGIG (reference sequence). This CDR3 reads CAWRLTTTGTDTQYF. The CDR3 region has the DNA TGTGCCTGGAGGTTAACCACGACAGGCACAGATACGCAGTATTTT.

The rearrangement joins TRBV30 to TRBJ1-4; perhaps TRBD1 as D (5 bases). Germline V gene data show CDR1 as GTSNPN and CDR2 as SVGIG (reference sequence). CDR3 size: 14 residues. V was pared by 7 bases and J by 6 bases, with 18 bases between. Here the CDR3 DNA reads TGTGCCTTCACCTCTAGGGGAGGGCATGAAAAACTGTTTTTT. This translates into CAFTSRGGHEKLFF.

For the CDR3, the DNA is TGCGCCAGCAGCTGGGACATTCCTGCTAACTATGGCTACACCTTC. Encoded protein: CASSWDIPANYGYTF. The chain carries TRBV5-1 and TRBJ1-2, with D possibly TRBD1 on 6 matching bases. Germline CDR1 is SGHRS and CDR2 is YFSETQ. V was trimmed by 3 bases and J by 0 bases, leaving 12 bases between them. The CDR3 is 15 residues long.

The V gene is TRBV9, the J gene TRBJ1-1; D possibly corresponds to TRBD1 (6 bases). The length of the CDR3 is 16 residues. CDR1 and CDR2 (germline): SGDLS, YYNGEE. Trimming removed 3 bases from V and 4 bases from J, with 19 bases in between. The CDR3 here is CASSESERGGGTEAFF. In DNA form, the CDR3 reads TGTGCCAGCAGCGAAAGTGAAAGGGGGGGCGGCACTGAAGCTTTCTTT.

This clone occurred once. In DNA, the CDR3 is TGTGCCAGCAGTTTCTTCGCGGGACAGGGCCCTAGGGAGCAGTTCTTC. Residues: CASSFFAGQGPREQFF. This chain joins TRBV28 and TRBJ2-1; 9 bases align to TRBD1. In germline, CDR1 is MDHEN, CDR2 SYDVKM. Trimming took 3 bases from V and 10 from J; bases not matched to a gene: 13. The CDR3 is made up of 16 amino acids.

The V call is TRBV4-2, the J call TRBJ1-3, with a weak D call TRBD1 (6 bases). Germline V CDR1 and CDR2: LGHNA, YNFKEQ. The CDR3 runs to 15 residues. V was trimmed by 0 bases and J by 4 bases, leaving 10 bases between them. The CDR3 nucleotides read TGTGCCAGCAGCCAAGAGTACCAGGGGGGAAACACCATATATTTT. Amino acids: CASSQEYQGGNTIYF.

The chain links TRBV5-1 to TRBJ1-6; 9 positions agree with TRBD1. CDR1 and CDR2 from the germline V gene are SGHRS and YFSETQ. This CDR3 has 21 residues. V was clipped by 4 bases and J by 0 bases; unmatched bases: 17. As DNA, the CDR3 is TGCGCCAGCAGCCCTTCTGCTGGACAGGGGACTACTAGCTCCTATAATTCACCCCTCCACTTT. Protein product: CASSPSAGQGTTSSYNSPLHF.

Notes on this clone: Other nucleotide sequences in the sample specify the same CDR3. The chain couples TRBV7-3 to TRBJ2-5; TRBD2 agrees at 8 bases. The CDR3 has 13 residues. The ends lost 4 bases at V and 9 bases at J; junction bases unmatched: 7. The germline gives CDR1 SGHTA, CDR2 FQGTGA. The DNA of the CDR3 is TGTGCCAGCAGCTCGGGGGGGGGCCGGGCCCAGTACTTC. Translation: CASSSGGGRAQYF.

The chain is built from TRBV9 and TRBJ1-1; TRBD1 might be the D (5 bases). Germline CDR1 SGDLS, CDR2 YYNGEE. The CDR3 is 15 amino acids. The ends were cut back, 3 bases at V and 2 bases at J, with 14 bases in the middle. The CDR3 bases are TGTGCCAGCAGCGCTTGGGAGGGACCAAACACTGAAGCTTTCTTT. It yields the protein CASSAWEGPNTEAFF.

The V and J genes are TRBV7-2 and TRBJ2-7, with TRBD1 matching 9 bases. V was pared by 2 bases and J by 2 bases, with 4 bases of the junction left unmatched. This CDR3 region has 15 residues. Looked up from germline, CDR1 is SGHTA and CDR2 is FQGNSA. As DNA, the CDR3 is TGTGCCAGCAGCTTAAGGGGGACAGGGACCTACGAGCAGTACTTC. It codes for CASSLRGTGTYEQYF.

The V and J genes are TRBV5-1 and TRBJ1-3; TRBD1 matches 7 bases. This CDR3 is built from 15 residues. V shed 3 bases and J 0 bases; nucleotides not matched to a gene: 3. CDR1 and CDR2 (germline): SGHRS, YFSETQ. The CDR3 here is CASSSQGSSGNTIYF. The CDR3 nucleotides are TGCGCCAGCAGCTCACAGGGGAGCTCTGGAAACACCATATATTTT. Filled out from reference TRBV5-1 and TRBJ1-3, the complete variable domain reads KAGVTQTPRYLIKTRGQQVTLSCSPISGHRSVSWYQQTPGQGLQFLFEYFSETQRNKGNFPGRFSGRQFSNSRSEMNVSTLELGDSALYLCASSSQGSSGNTIYFGEGSWLTVV.

V gene TRBV15 combines with J gene TRBJ2-5; D not resolved. Trimming pared 3 bases from V and 5 bases from J, leaving 7 bases between. CDR1 and CDR2 from the germline V gene are LNHNV and YYDKDF (reference sequence). The CDR3 consists of 12 residues. The CDR3, as DNA: TGTGCCACCAGCAGCCTCGGGGAGACCCAGTACTTC. This gives the protein CATSSLGETQYF.

The chain joins TRBV14 to TRBJ2-3; 9 bases fit TRBD2. V shed 4 bases and J 1 base; nucleotides not matched to a gene: 3. Germline lookup yields CDR1 SGHDN and CDR2 FVKESK. The CDR3 loop spans 15 amino acids. CDR3 protein: CASSPRTSGTDTQYF. The CDR3 bases are TGTGCCAGCAGCCCACGGACTAGCGGCACAGATACGCAGTATTTT.

The chain uses TRBV15 and TRBJ2-2; 7 nucleotides match TRBD1. Germline lookup yields CDR1 LNHNV and CDR2 YYDKDF (reference sequence). The CDR3 runs to 15 residues. The junction had 6 bases not matched to a gene; V was cut back by 8 bases and J by 0 bases. CDR3 sequence: CATERGPPNTGELFF. The DNA for the CDR3 is TGTGCCACCGAAAGGGGGCCCCCGAACACCGGGGAGCTGTTTTTT.

The chain couples TRBV29-1 to TRBJ1-5, with a possible D match to TRBD1 (5 bases). Germline V lookup: CDR1 SQVTM, CDR2 ANQGSEA. This CDR3 contains 14 residues. V was trimmed by 6 bases and J by 1 base, leaving 13 bases between them. CDR3 sequence reads: CSVAGTASNQPQHF. Here the CDR3 DNA reads TGCAGCGTAGCAGGGACTGCGAGCAATCAGCCCCAGCATTTT.

This clone was recorded only once. The V and J genes are TRBV3-1 (or the pseudogene TRBV3-2) and TRBJ1-1; unclear D gene. The CDR3 sequence is 16 residues long. CDR1 and CDR2 (germline): LGHDT, YNNKEL (reference sequence). Trimming shortened V by 1 base and J by 1 base, and 13 bases separated the two germline ends. The CDR3 nucleotides are TGTGCCAGCAGCCAAGGATCCGGGAGAGGGAACACTGAAGCTTTCTTT. This codes for CASSQGSGRGNTEAFF.

The chain recombines TRBV7-3 with TRBJ2-5, with D tentatively TRBD2 (5 bases). Germline CDR1 SGHTA, CDR2 FQGTGA. Trimming pared 1 base from V and 5 bases from J, leaving 17 bases between. This CDR3 spans 16 amino acids. As DNA, the CDR3 is TGTGCCAGCAGCTTAAGAGGGCCCCCGAAGGATGAGACCCAGTACTTC. Amino acid sequence: CASSLRGPPKDETQYF.

This clone was picked up one time. The chain joins TRBV19 to TRBJ2-7; 12 positions match TRBD1. V was clipped by 4 bases and J by 6 bases; unmatched bases: 7. The germline CDR1 and CDR2 sequences are LNHDA and SQIVND (reference sequence). The CDR3 spans 15 residues. The CDR3 sequence: CASSTTGTGGAEQYF. The DNA of the CDR3 is TGTGCCAGTAGTACAACCGGGACAGGGGGCGCCGAGCAGTACTTC. Full variable domain (remainder filled in from reference TRBV19 and TRBJ2-7): DGGITQSPKYLFRKEGQNVTLSCEQNLNHDAMYWYRQDPGQGLRLIYYSQIVNDFQKGDIAEGYSVSREKKESFPLTVTSAQKNPTAFYLCASSTTGTGGAEQYFGPGTRLTVT.

V usage is TRBV19 and J usage is TRBJ1-1, with TRBD1 identical over 7 bases. Looked up from germline, CDR1 is LNHDA and CDR2 is SQIVND (reference sequence). The CDR3 has 15 amino acids. V gave up 2 bases and J gave up 1 base; unmatched junction bases: 4. The CDR3 DNA follows: TGTGCCAGTAGTATAAGACAGGGCCCGAACACTGAAGCTTTCTTT. Translated, it gives CASSIRQGPNTEAFF.

V is TRBV6-5 and J is TRBJ1-5; no definite D call. The CDR3 totals 12 residues. Trimming pared 10 bases from V and 3 bases from J, leaving 10 bases between. CDR1 MNHEY and CDR2 SVGAGI come from the germline V gene. The CDR3 DNA follows: TGTGCCACAACTCAGGCCAATCAGCCCCAGCATTTT. Residues: CATTQANQPQHF.

The chain is built from TRBV5-8 and TRBJ2-3; D perhaps matches TRBD1 (6 bases). V lost 5 bases to trimming and J lost 3 bases, with 10 bases between them. Germline loops: CDR1 SGHTS, CDR2 YDEGEE. CDR3 length: 13 residues. For the CDR3, the DNA is TGTGCCAGCAGGGGAAGGGGGACAGATACGCAGTATTTT. Protein: CASRGRGTDTQYF.

The chain carries TRBV5-5 and TRBJ1-2, with a possible D match to TRBD1 (6 bases). The CDR3 has 15 amino acids. Germline V gives CDR1 SGHKS, CDR2 YYEKEE (reference sequence). V was trimmed by 1 base and J by 2 bases, leaving 12 bases between them. This CDR3 is CASSLWGGANYGYTF. The CDR3 nucleotides read TGTGCCAGCAGCTTGTGGGGGGGCGCCAACTATGGCTACACCTTC.

The chain combines TRBV18 with TRBJ2-7; possible D gene TRBD2, 6 bases. Trimming stripped 3 bases from V and 5 bases from J, with 17 bases between. The CDR3 sequence is 15 residues long. The germline CDR1 and CDR2 sequences are KGHSH and LQKENI. CDR3 in amino acids: CASSPLAEGWNEQYF. DNA for the CDR3: TGTGCCAGCTCACCCCTCGCGGAGGGGTGGAACGAGCAGTACTTC.

This chain uses TRBV7-3 with TRBJ2-1; the match to TRBD2 covers 10 bases. J was trimmed by 10 bases and V by 5 bases; bases with no gene match: 8. Germline CDR1 reads SGHTA; CDR2 reads FQGTGA. The CDR3 extends over 14 amino acids. The CDR3 DNA is TGTGCCAGCAGCCCGAGCGGGGGGGCTGGAGAGCAGTTCTTC. This gives the protein CASSPSGGAGEQFF.